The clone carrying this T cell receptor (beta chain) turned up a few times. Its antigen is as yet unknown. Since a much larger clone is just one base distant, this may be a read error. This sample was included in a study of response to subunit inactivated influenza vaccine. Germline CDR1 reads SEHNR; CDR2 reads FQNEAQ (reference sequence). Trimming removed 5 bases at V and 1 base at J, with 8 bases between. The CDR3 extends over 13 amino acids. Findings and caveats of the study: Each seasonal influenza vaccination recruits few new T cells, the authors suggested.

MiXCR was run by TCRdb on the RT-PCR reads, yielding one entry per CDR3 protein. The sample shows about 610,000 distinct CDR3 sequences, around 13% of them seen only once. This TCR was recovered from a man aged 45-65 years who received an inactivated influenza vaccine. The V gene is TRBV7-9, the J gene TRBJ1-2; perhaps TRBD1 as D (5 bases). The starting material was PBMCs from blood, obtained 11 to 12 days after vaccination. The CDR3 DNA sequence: TGTGCCAGCAGCGCCGACAGTAACTATGGCTACACCTTC. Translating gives CASSADSNYGYTF.